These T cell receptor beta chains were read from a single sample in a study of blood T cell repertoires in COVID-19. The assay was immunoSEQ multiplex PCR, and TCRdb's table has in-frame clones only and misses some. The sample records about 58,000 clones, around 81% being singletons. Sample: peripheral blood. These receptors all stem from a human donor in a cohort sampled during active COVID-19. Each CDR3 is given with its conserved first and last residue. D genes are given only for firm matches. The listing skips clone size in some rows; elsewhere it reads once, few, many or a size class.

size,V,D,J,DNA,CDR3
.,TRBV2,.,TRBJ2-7,TGTGCCAGCAGTGAAGGCGGGCCGGTCTCCTACGAGCAGTACTTC,CASSEGGPVSYEQYF
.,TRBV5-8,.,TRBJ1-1,TGTGCCAGCAGCTCTCGGGGGATTAATATGAACACTGAAGCTTTCTTT,CASSSRGINMNTEAFF
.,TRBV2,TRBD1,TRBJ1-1,TGTGCCAGCAGTGGGACAGGGGGCGCGAATCCCATGAACACTGAAGCTTTCTTT,CASSGTGGANPMNTEAFF
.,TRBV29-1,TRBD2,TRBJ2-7,TGCAGCGTAGAAGAAATGGGACTAGCGGGATACGAGCAGTACTTC,CSVEEMGLAGYEQYF
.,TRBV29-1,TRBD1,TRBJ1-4,TGCAGCGCCGAGGCCAGGGGGCGGAATGAAAAACTGTTTTTT,CSAEARGRNEKLFF
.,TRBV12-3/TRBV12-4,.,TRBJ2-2,TGTGCCAGCAGCCCCAGGGGAGCCGGGGAGCTGTTTTTT,CASSPRGAGELFF
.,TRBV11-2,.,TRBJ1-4,TGTGCCAGCAGCCTCGACAGGAATAATGAAAAACTGTTTTTT,CASSLDRNNEKLFF
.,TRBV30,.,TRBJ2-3,TGTGCCTGGAGTGCCGTAGGAGGGGCAGATACGCAGTATTTT,CAWSAVGGADTQYF
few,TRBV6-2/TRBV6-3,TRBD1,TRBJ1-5,TGTGCCAGCAGTTACTCGACCTACAGGGGGCCAAATCAGCCCCAGCATTTT,CASSYSTYRGPNQPQHF
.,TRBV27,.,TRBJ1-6,TGTGCCAGCACCTTCCCCCCTACCGGGAAGGAGGGATATTATAATTCACCCCTCCACTTT,CASTFPPTGKEGYYNSPLHF
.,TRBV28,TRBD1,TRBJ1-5,TGTGCCAGCAGTTTTCGGGAGTACTACCGGGACAGGAGGGGCGGCAATCAGCCCCAGCATTTT,CASSFREYYRDRRGGNQPQHF
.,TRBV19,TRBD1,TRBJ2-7,TGTGCCAGTACCGTGGGGACAGGGAACTCCTACGAGCAGTACTTC,CASTVGTGNSYEQYF
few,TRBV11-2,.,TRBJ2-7,TGTGCCAGCAGCCAGACCCGGACAGCACTTTACGAGCAGTACTTC,CASSQTRTALYEQYF
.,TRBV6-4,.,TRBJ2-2,TGTGCCAGCGCGCAGCAGGGACACCCCTACGCCGGGGAGCTGTTTTTT,CASAQQGHPYAGELFF
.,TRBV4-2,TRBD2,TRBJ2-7,TGTGCCAGCAGCCTACGGACTAGCGGGATCGGCGAGCAGTACTTC,CASSLRTSGIGEQYF
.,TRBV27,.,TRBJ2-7,TGTGCCAGCAGTTCGGCAGGGGCCTACGAGCAGTACTTC,CASSSAGAYEQYF
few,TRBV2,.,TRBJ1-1,TGTGCCAGCAGTGATGGAACGCGGGCTTTCTTT,CASSDGTRAFF
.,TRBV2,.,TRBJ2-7,TGTGCCAGCAGTGATCTGACGAGCGTAGCCGAGCAGTACTTC,CASSDLTSVAEQYF
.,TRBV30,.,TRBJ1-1,TGTGCCTGGAGTGTCAAAATGAACACTGAAGCTTTCTTT,CAWSVKMNTEAFF
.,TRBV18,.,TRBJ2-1,TGTGCCAGCTCACCCCGGGACATCCTACTCAATGAGCAGTTCTTC,CASSPRDILLNEQFF
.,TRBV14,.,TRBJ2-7,TGTGCCAGCAGCCAAGCAGGGGCCTACGAGCAGTACTTC,CASSQAGAYEQYF
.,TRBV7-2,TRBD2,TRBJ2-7,TGTGCCAGCAGCTTAAGCCGGACTAGCGGGAGGGCCGGTGAGCAGTACTTC,CASSLSRTSGRAGEQYF
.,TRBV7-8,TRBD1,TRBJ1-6,TGTGCCAGCAGCTACAGGGGGAGCAGGGATTCACCCCTCCACTTT,CASSYRGSRDSPLHF
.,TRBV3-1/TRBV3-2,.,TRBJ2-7,TGTGCCAGCAGCACATCCGGGACACGCGAGCAGTACTTC,CASSTSGTREQYF
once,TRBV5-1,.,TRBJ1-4,TGCGCCAGCAGCCCGGCGGGGGGAACTAATGAAAAACTGTTTTTT,CASSPAGGTNEKLFF
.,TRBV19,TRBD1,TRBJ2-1,TGTGCCAGTAGGCAGGGGGCGGGATACAATGAGCAGTTCTTC,CASRQGAGYNEQFF
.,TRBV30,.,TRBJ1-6,TGTGCCTCCCGGGACTGGCCTAATTCACCCCTCCACTTT,CASRDWPNSPLHF
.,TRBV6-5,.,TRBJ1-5,TGTGCCAGCAAGCAGGTGGGTCAGCCCCAGCATTTT,CASKQVGQPQHF
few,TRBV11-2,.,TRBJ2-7,TGTGCCAGCAGAGTAGGGGGACGGGACGAGCAGTACTTC,CASRVGGRDEQYF
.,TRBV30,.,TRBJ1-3,TGTGCCTGGAGTGCCGGGAGTGGAAACACCATATATTTT,CAWSAGSGNTIYF
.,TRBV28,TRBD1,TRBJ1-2,TGTGCCAGCAGTTCCCACCATCGGACAGGGTGGGGTGGCTACACCTTC,CASSSHHRTGWGGYTF
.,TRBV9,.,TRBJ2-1,TGTGCCGCACAGGGGGGAGGGTCCTCCTACAATGAGCAGTTCTTC,CAAQGGGSSYNEQFF
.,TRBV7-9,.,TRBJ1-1,TGTGCCAGCAGCTTAGATGGAGGGCCCGGCCTTGGGGCTTTCTTT,CASSLDGGPGLGAFF
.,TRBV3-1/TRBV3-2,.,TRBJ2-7,TGTGCCAGCACCCGGGGGTACGAGCAGTACTTC,CASTRGYEQYF
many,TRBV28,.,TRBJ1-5,TGTGCCAGCAGTTTAATGCAGGGGACATATAGCAATCAGCCCCAGCATTTT,CASSLMQGTYSNQPQHF
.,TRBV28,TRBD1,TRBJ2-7,TGTGCCAGCAGTTCTCCCGACAGGGGGCCCTACGAGCAGTACTTC,CASSSPDRGPYEQYF
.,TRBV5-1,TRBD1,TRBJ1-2,TGCGCCAGCAGCTATGACAGGGTGGTCTCTGGCTACACCTTC,CASSYDRVVSGYTF
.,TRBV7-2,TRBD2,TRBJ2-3,TGTGCCAGCAGCTCTCGGACTAGCAGGGAAAGAGATACGCAGTATTTT,CASSSRTSRERDTQYF
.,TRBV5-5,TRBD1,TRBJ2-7,TGTGCCAGCAGCCAGACAGGGAAAATCCACGAGCAGTACTTC,CASSQTGKIHEQYF
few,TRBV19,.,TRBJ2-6,TGTGCCAGTAGCCATTCTGGGGCCAACGTCCTGACTTTC,CASSHSGANVLTF
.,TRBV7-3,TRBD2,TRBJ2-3,TGTGCCAGCAGCTACCCAGCGCGGGGGGCCCACACAGATACGCAGTATTTT,CASSYPARGAHTDTQYF
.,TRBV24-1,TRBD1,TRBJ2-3,TGTGCCACCAGTGATTTGGTCTTTGGGGACAGGGGAACAGATACGCAGTATTTT,CATSDLVFGDRGTDTQYF
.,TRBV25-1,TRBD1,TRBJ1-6,TGTGCCAGCAGGAGCAGGGGGCCTAATTCACCCCTCCACTTT,CASRSRGPNSPLHF
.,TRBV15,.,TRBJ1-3,TGTGCCACCAGCAGAGACGTGGGCCCTGGAAACACCATATATTTT,CATSRDVGPGNTIYF
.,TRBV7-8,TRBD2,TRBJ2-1,TGTGCCAGCAGCTTACATATAGCGGGAGGGCCCGGTGAGCAGTTCTTC,CASSLHIAGGPGEQFF
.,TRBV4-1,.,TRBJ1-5,TGCGCCAGCAGCCAAGGGATCGCCAGGGGTAGACATCAGCCCCAGCATTTT,CASSQGIARGRHQPQHF